Given below is one T cell receptor beta chain in context. This specimen belongs to a study of blood T cell repertoires in COVID-19. Study background: Sample material is recorded as cDNA or gDNA derived from T cells, B-cell-depleted T cells, or PBMCs.

Libraries were prepared by immunoSEQ multiplex PCR; TCRdb keeps only in-frame clonotypes and omits some of them. The table records 80,000 or so clones, about 68% of them present only once. The sequencing input was peripheral blood. This receptor was taken from a man over 45 with active or convalescent COVID-19.

DNA of the CDR3: TGCGCCAGCAGGTACAGGGGTGGCTACACCTTC. Translated: CASRYRGGYTF. The chain joins TRBV10-1 to TRBJ1-2; 7 nucleotides align to TRBD1. Germline CDR1 is WNHNN and CDR2 is SYGVQD (reference sequence). CDR3 size: 11 residues. J was trimmed by 7 bases and V by 6 bases; bases with no gene match: 2.